There are many counts of the clone carrying this T cell receptor (beta chain). The sample belongs to a study of CD8 T cells in ankylosing spondylitis. V dropped 0 bases and J dropped 2 bases, with 19 bases sitting between them. Germline lookup yields CDR1 SGHRS and CDR2 YFSETQ. This CDR3 has 18 residues. It was by quantitative 5'-RACE with molecular barcodes that TCR beta libraries were made. TCRdb processed the 5' RACE reads anew with MiXCR; each CDR3 protein has one entry. Among hundreds of thousands of distinct CDR3 sequences, approximately 10% were seen once, and the ten largest hold approximately 20%.

The TCR sequence derives from a male donor with ankylosing spondylitis or in good health (not recorded which). This rearrangement joins TRBV5-1 to TRBJ2-3; tentative D call: TRBD1 (5 bases). What was sequenced was blood, either unsorted or a sorted T cell fraction (not recorded which). CDR3 nucleotides: TGCGCCAGCAGCTTGGGCACTCTAAAAAGGGGAAACACAGATACGCAGTATTTT. Its protein product is CASSLGTLKRGNTDTQYF.